These 25 T cell receptor beta chains originate from one sample sequenced in a study of shared clonotypes between healthy human individuals. The assay was immunoSEQ multiplex PCR, and TCRdb's table has in-frame clones only and misses some. The data hold about 600,000 clones, with 98% observed a single time. Naive CD8 isolation took CD45RO-negative cells positively selected for CCR7 and excluded terminally differentiated effector memory CD45RA+ cells. The material sequenced was naive CD8+ T cells sorted from blood. Source of these receptors: a man aged 25 to 40 in good health.

V is TRBV4-1 and J is TRBJ1-2, with D perhaps matching TRBD1 (6 bases). Deletions cut 2 bases from V and 4 bases from J, with 11 bases between. The germline V gene encodes CDR1 MGHRA and CDR2 YSYEKL. The CDR3 totals 14 residues. In DNA form, the CDR3 reads TGCGCCAGCAGCCAACGGACAGAAAGCTATGGCTACACCTTC. Translated: CASSQRTESYGYTF.

This CDR3 is CASSQRVRTADTQYF. CDR3 DNA sequence: TGTGCCAGCAGCCAAAGGGTCCGTACAGCAGATACGCAGTATTTT. The V call is TRBV7-2, the J call TRBJ2-3; D not certain. In germline, CDR1 is SGHTA, CDR2 FQGNSA. The CDR3 is 15 residues long. Trimming removed 5 bases at V and 4 bases at J, with 16 bases between.

The genes are TRBV9 and TRBJ2-3; D unresolved. The V end was cut by 3 bases, the J end by 0 bases, with 2 bases between. In germline, CDR1 is SGDLS, CDR2 YYNGEE. This CDR3 region has 12 residues. The CDR3, as DNA: TGTGCCAGCAGCGAAAGCACAGATACGCAGTATTTT. The encoded protein is CASSESTDTQYF.

CDR3 amino acids: CASSFGGWAEDYEQYF. CDR3 DNA: TGTGCCAGCAGCTTTGGAGGGTGGGCGGAAGACTACGAGCAGTACTTC. The chain is built from TRBV11-2 and TRBJ2-7; weak D call: TRBD2 (6 bases). With 3 bases removed from V and 3 bases from J, the gap between germline ends came to 18 bases. The CDR3 runs to 16 residues. Germline lookup yields CDR1 SGHAT and CDR2 FQNNGV. The full variable domain, with the rest looked up from reference TRBV11-2 and TRBJ2-7, is EAGVAQSPRYKIIEKRQSVAFWCNPISGHATLYWYQQILGQGPKLLIQFQNNGVVDDSQLPKDRFSAERLKGVDSTLKIQPAKLEDSAVYLCASSFGGWAEDYEQYFGPGTRLTVT.

V gene TRBV9 combines with J gene TRBJ1-2, with D hard to call. The CDR3 covers 13 residues. Looked up from germline, CDR1 is SGDLS and CDR2 is YYNGEE. V was pared by 2 bases and J by 2 bases, with 7 bases between. The CDR3 bases are TGTGCCAGCAGCGTCACGGAGAACTATGGCTACACCTTC. Protein: CASSVTENYGYTF. Together with reference TRBV9 and TRBJ1-2, the CDR3 gives the full variable domain: DSGVTQTPKHLITATGQRVTLRCSPRSGDLSVYWYQQSLDQGLQFLIQYYNGEERAKGNILERFSAQQFPDLHSELNLSSLELGDSALYFCASSVTENYGYTFGSGTRLTVV.

The chain combines TRBV7-2 with TRBJ2-2; a possible D gene is TRBD1 (5 bases). This CDR3 is 16 amino acids long. CDR1 SGHTA and CDR2 FQGNSA come from the germline V gene. Trimming left V 4 bases short and J 6 bases short, with 18 bases between. The CDR3, as DNA: TGTGCCAGCAGCTCTGGCGTTAGGGGTTACCCCGGGGAGCTGTTTTTT. This encodes CASSSGVRGYPGELFF.

CDR3 region: CASSPTTDTQYF. As DNA, the CDR3 is TGTGCCAGTAGTCCTACCACAGATACGCAGTATTTT. V is TRBV19 and J is TRBJ2-3; no clear D gene. The germline V gene has CDR1 LNHDA and CDR2 SQIVND (reference sequence). V was trimmed by 5 bases and J by 2 bases, leaving 5 bases between them. The CDR3 length is 12 residues. Drawing the rest from reference TRBV19 and TRBJ2-3, the complete variable domain is DGGITQSPKYLFRKEGQNVTLSCEQNLNHDAMYWYRQDPGQGLRLIYYSQIVNDFQKGDIAEGYSVSREKKESFPLTVTSAQKNPTAFYLCASSPTTDTQYFGPGTRLTVL.

The rearrangement uses TRBV18 and TRBJ1-4; D uncertain. The CDR3 sequence is 16 residues long. Trimming left V 2 bases short and J 8 bases short, with 18 bases between. Looked up from germline, CDR1 is KGHSH and CDR2 is LQKENI. DNA for the CDR3: TGTGCCAGCTCACCATCTAACCGGGTAGTTCGCGAAAAACTGTTTTTT. It is translated as CASSPSNRVVREKLFF.

This chain links TRBV10-3 with TRBJ2-7; D gene unclear. The CDR3 spans 12 residues. Germline V gives CDR1 ENHRY, CDR2 SYGVKD. Deletions cut 4 bases from V and 1 base from J, with 5 bases between. The chain's CDR3 is CAISGVSYEQYF. The CDR3 DNA reads TGTGCCATCAGTGGAGTTTCCTACGAGCAGTACTTC.

The chain carries TRBV4-2 and TRBJ1-1; D is unclear. Trimming left V 2 bases short and J 3 bases short, with 13 bases between. In germline, CDR1 is LGHNA, CDR2 YNFKEQ. CDR3 length: 15 residues. CDR3 sequence (DNA): TGTGCCAGCAGCCAATTCTCGGTAAGGTACACTGAAGCTTTCTTT. Translation: CASSQFSVRYTEAFF.

The chain combines TRBV2 with TRBJ2-3; D remains unclear. CDR3 length: 11 amino acids. V gave up 4 bases and J gave up 6 bases, with 5 bases separating them. Per the germline V gene, CDR1 is SNHLY and CDR2 is FYNNEI. The CDR3 nucleotides are TGTGCCAGCAGTGTGCCGGATACGCAGTATTTT. It specifies CASSVPDTQYF.

The J gene is TRBJ2-7, the V gene TRBV6-1; 9 bases map to TRBD1. The CDR3 is made up of 12 amino acids. The trim removed 9 bases at V and 6 bases at J, leaving 6 bases unmatched. Germline-derived CDR1 and CDR2 are MNHNS and SASEGT. CDR3 DNA: TGTGCCAGTGGGGACAGGGTTGGCGAGCAGTACTTC. Translation: CASGDRVGEQYF.

The genes are TRBV29-1 and TRBJ2-5; TRBD1 matches at 8 bases. V lost 1 base to trimming and J lost 5 bases; unmatched junction nucleotides: 9. Germline V gene lookup returns CDR1 SQVTM and CDR2 ANQGSEA. The CDR3 sequence is 15 residues long. CDR3 DNA sequence: TGCAGCGTTGAAGCCACGGACAGGGAAAGGGAGACCCAGTACTTC. It is translated as CSVEATDRERETQYF.

The chain employs TRBV29-1 and TRBJ2-3; D gene ambiguous. The CDR3 covers 12 residues. Germline assignment: CDR1 SQVTM and CDR2 ANQGSEA. The V end lost 6 bases, the J end lost 2 bases, and 9 bases lay between the germline ends. The DNA for the CDR3 is TGCAGCGTACCTTACTCCACAGATACGCAGTATTTT. Translating gives CSVPYSTDTQYF.

The CDR3: CASSLGPGAEAFF. As DNA, the CDR3 is TGTGCCAGCAGCTTGGGCCCGGGAGCTGAAGCTTTCTTT. The chain links TRBV5-4 to TRBJ1-1; D ambiguous. Trimming cost V 0 bases and J 6 bases, with 9 bases left between them. The CDR3 covers 13 residues. The germline gives CDR1 SGHNT, CDR2 YYREEE (reference sequence). The full variable domain, in which reference TRBV5-4 and TRBJ1-1 provide the parts outside the CDR3, is ETGVTQSPTHLIKTRGQQVTLRCSSQSGHNTVSWYQQALGQGPQFIFQYYREEENGRGNFPPRFSGLQFPNYSSELNVNALELDDSALYLCASSLGPGAEAFFGQGTRLTVV.

The chain joins TRBV11-3 to TRBJ2-7; 8 bases are shared with TRBD2. Losses at the gene ends were 5 bases for V and 2 bases for J; bases not matched to a gene: 5. Germline CDR1 SGHNT, CDR2 YENEEA. This CDR3 comprises 14 residues. The CDR3 loop reads CASSHSGKTYEQYF. CDR3 DNA sequence: TGTGCCAGCAGCCATAGCGGGAAAACCTACGAGCAGTACTTC.

This sequence joins TRBV7-9 and TRBJ1-1; D might be TRBD1 (6 bases). CDR1 and CDR2 (germline): SEHNR, FQNEAQ (reference sequence). The ends were cut back, 5 bases at V and 3 bases at J, with 13 bases in the middle. This CDR3 region has 14 residues. CDR3 sequence: CASSIDWTDTEAFF. The DNA for the CDR3 is TGTGCCAGCAGCATTGATTGGACAGACACTGAAGCTTTCTTT. The whole variable domain, filled in from reference TRBV7-9 and TRBJ1-1, reads DTGVSQNPRHKITKRGQNVTFRCDPISEHNRLYWYRQTLGQGPEFLTYFQNEAQLEKSRLLSDRFSAERPKGSFSTLEIQRTEQGDSAMYLCASSIDWTDTEAFFGQGTRLTVV.

The CDR3 nucleotides are TGTGCCAGCGGAGGACAGGGCCTGGACGAGCAGTACTTC. Translation: CASGGQGLDEQYF. V and J are TRBV19 and TRBJ2-7; 8 bases align to TRBD1. The V gene end was trimmed by 9 bases and the J gene end by 5 bases; junction bases not matched to a gene: 9. CDR3 length equals 13 residues. Germline CDR1 is LNHDA and CDR2 is SQIVND (reference sequence). Variable domain in full (rest from reference TRBV19 and TRBJ2-7): DGGITQSPKYLFRKEGQNVTLSCEQNLNHDAMYWYRQDPGQGLRLIYYSQIVNDFQKGDIAEGYSVSREKKESFPLTVTSAQKNPTAFYLCASGGQGLDEQYFGPGTRLTVT.

The chain has TRBV12-2 and TRBJ1-5. TRBV12-2 is annotated as a pseudogene. There are 14 residues in the CDR3. CDR3 in DNA: TGTGCAAGTCGCTTAGGGCGGGGCGATCAGCCCCAGCATTTT. Translating it yields CASRLGRGDQPQHF.

This sequence joins TRBV7-9 and TRBJ2-1; the D is unclear. V was clipped by 4 bases and J by 12 bases, with 22 bases between them. This CDR3 is 15 amino acids long. Per germline, CDR1 SEHNR and CDR2 FQNEAQ (reference sequence). The CDR3 DNA is TGTGCCAGCAGCTCCGCCCGGGTTCCTTACAGTCCGCAGTTCTTC. Translating it yields CASSSARVPYSPQFF.

V gene TRBV5-6 combines with J gene TRBJ2-7, with TRBD1 matching over 9 bases. With V trimmed by 0 bases and J by 6 bases, 1 base remained unmatched. Germline CDR1 reads SGHDT; CDR2 reads YYEEEE. The CDR3 length is 13 residues. The CDR3 nucleotides read TGTGCCAGCAGCTTGGTGGGACAGGGCGAGCAGTACTTC. It yields the protein CASSLVGQGEQYF.

The chain employs TRBV7-6 and TRBJ2-1, with D uncertain. Germline V gene data show CDR1 as SGHVS and CDR2 as FNYEAQ. The CDR3 sequence is 17 residues long. Trimming removed 5 bases from V and 2 bases from J, with 19 bases in between. The CDR3 DNA is TGTGCCAGCAGCAATAAGGGATCGGTCGGTCCCTACAATGAGCAGTTCTTC. Amino acid sequence: CASSNKGSVGPYNEQFF.

This chain connects TRBV25-1 to TRBJ2-2; no reliable D call. Trimming shortened V by 4 bases and J by 3 bases, and 12 bases separated the two germline ends. From germline, CDR1 is MGHDK and CDR2 SYGVNS. The CDR3 is 15 residues long. The CDR3 region is CASSGPMLDTGELFF. The CDR3 DNA reads as TGTGCCAGCAGTGGCCCGATGCTGGACACCGGGGAGCTGTTTTTT. Based on the CDR3 plus reference TRBV25-1 and TRBJ2-2, the full variable domain is EADIYQTPRYLVIGTGKKITLECSQTMGHDKMYWYQQDPGMELHLIHYSYGVNSTEKGDLSSESTVSRIRTEHFPLTLESARPSHTSQYLCASSGPMLDTGELFFGEGSRLTVL.

The genes are TRBV12-5 and TRBJ2-1; D ambiguous. Germline loops: CDR1 LGHNT, CDR2 FRNRAP. The CDR3 has 11 amino acids. V lost 5 bases and J 6 bases, leaving 5 bases between the germline ends. CDR3 residues: CASGRINEQFF. The CDR3 DNA sequence: TGTGCTAGTGGTCGAATCAATGAGCAGTTCTTC.

The chain employs TRBV9 and TRBJ2-3; TRBD1 aligns across 9 bases. Germline CDR1 reads SGDLS; CDR2 reads YYNGEE. V shed 0 bases, J shed 5 bases, and the junction held 7 bases outside the gene matches. This CDR3 region has 16 residues. The CDR3, as DNA: TGTGCCAGCAGCGTAGAACGGACAGGGGCGGTAGATACGCAGTATTTT. It codes for CASSVERTGAVDTQYF.